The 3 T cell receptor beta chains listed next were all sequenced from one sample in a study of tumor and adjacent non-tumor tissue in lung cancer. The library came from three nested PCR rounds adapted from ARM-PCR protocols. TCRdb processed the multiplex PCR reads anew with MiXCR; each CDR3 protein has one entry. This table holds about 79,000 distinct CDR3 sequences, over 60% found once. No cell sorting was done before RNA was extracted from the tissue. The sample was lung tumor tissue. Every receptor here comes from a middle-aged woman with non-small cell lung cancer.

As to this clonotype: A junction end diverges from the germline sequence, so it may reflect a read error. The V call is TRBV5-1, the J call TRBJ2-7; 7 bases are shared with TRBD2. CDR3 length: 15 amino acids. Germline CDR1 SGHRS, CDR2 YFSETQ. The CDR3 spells CVSSSGRTSSYEQYF. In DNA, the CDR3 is TGCGTCAGCAGCTCGGGGAGGACTAGTAGCTACGAGCAGTACTTC.

The DNA of the CDR3 is TGTGCCAGCAGATTCTTTGCCGGCATTGATACGCAGTATTTT. Amino acid sequence: CASRFFAGIDTQYF. This chain connects TRBV6-5 to TRBJ2-3; no firm D call. V was pared by 6 bases and J by 6 bases, with 16 bases between. The CDR3 sequence is 14 residues long. The germline V gene has CDR1 MNHEY and CDR2 SVGAGI.

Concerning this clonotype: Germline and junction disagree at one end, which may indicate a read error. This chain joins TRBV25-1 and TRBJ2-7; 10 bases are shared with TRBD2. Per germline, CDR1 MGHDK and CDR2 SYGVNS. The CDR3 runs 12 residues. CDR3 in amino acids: CGSSTSGDEQYF. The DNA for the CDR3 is TGTGGCAGCAGTACTAGCGGGGACGAGCAGTATTTC.